This T cell receptor beta chain was observed in a study of blood T cell repertoires in COVID-19. Study background: Sources were T cells, B-cell-depleted T cells, or PBMCs; the material itself was cDNA or gDNA.

The CDR3 is 14 residues long. CDR1 is SGHTA and CDR2 is FQGNSA in the germline V gene. V lost 3 bases and J lost 8; bases outside the gene matches: 8. Patients in Seattle were enrolled during active infection, then followed longitudinally. As processed by the authors: Amplification of reference gene primers provided the estimated nucleated cell counts. The data were produced by immunoSEQ multiplex PCR, yet TCRdb's version contains in-frame clones alone and is incomplete. D and trimming were read from the DNA, whereas the V and J calls and clone size are those reported in that table. The sample yields about 250,000 clones, around 82% seen once.

This rearrangement joins TRBV7-2 to TRBJ2-7; the match to TRBD1 covers 9 bases. What was sequenced was peripheral blood. This receptor was identified in a human donor with COVID-19, enrolled during active disease. The donor label of this sample is uncertain. CDR3 protein: CASSLEGQGSKQYF. The DNA of the CDR3 is TGTGCCAGCAGCTTGGAAGGACAGGGGAGCAAGCAGTACTTC.